What follows is one TCR beta chain and its context. Losses at the gene ends were 2 bases for V and 11 bases for J; bases not matched to a gene: 3. The CDR3 totals 13 residues. The data stem from a study of Graves' ophthalmopathy and Graves' hyperthyroidism. TCR beta CDR3 regions were amplified from RNA transcripts. After a first-round RT-PCR with HTBI primers, a second-round multiplex PCR was run. TCRdb reprocessed the multiplex PCR reads via MiXCR and lists one record per CDR3 protein. The table has about 740,000 distinct CDR3 sequences, 35% to 50% seen once. The origin of this receptor is an adult man with Graves' ophthalmopathy. The rearrangement joins TRBV12-3 or TRBV12-4 to TRBJ1-4; TRBD1 matches 9 bases. What was sequenced was peripheral blood. The CDR3 sequence is CASSLPGTGKLFF. CDR3 sequence (DNA): TGTGCCAGCAGTTTACCCGGGACAGGGAAACTGTTTTTT.